The present entry profiles one T cell receptor beta chain with its context. Its antigen remains unidentified. Distinct nucleotide sequences in the sample also encode this CDR3. Both 60 Vbeta primers and 13 Jbeta primers went into the PCR. Profiled with immunoSEQ multiplex PCR; TCRdb holds only in-frame clones, not every one. The table lists over 150,000 clones, 77% of them singletons. CDR3 length: 13 residues. Per germline, CDR1 LNHDA and CDR2 SQIVND (reference sequence). The V and J ends lost 3 bases and 2 bases respectively, with 7 bases between them. The data are from a study of cytomegalovirus exposure and HLA in healthy donors. Findings and limits, study-wide: In a later analysis, HLA-C alleles had the fewest associated TCRs, DRB1 alleles the most. Cytomegalovirus-associated status was assigned to 150 or so TCR beta chains. On later analysis, the bulk of CMV-associated TCR beta chains appeared to be HLA-restricted.

The TCR originated in a woman in her twenties or thirties in good health and CMV-seropositive. Sequencing used PBMCs. The chain recombines TRBV19 with TRBJ1-2; D ambiguous. The CDR3 DNA is TGTGCCAGTAGTATCGGGATCAACTATGGCTACACCTTC. This sequence encodes CASSIGINYGYTF.